A selection of T cell receptor beta chains follows, all from one sample in a study of long-term antiretroviral therapy in people with HIV. Using immunoSEQ multiplex PCR, the repertoire was profiled, and TCRdb retains in-frame clones only, with some absent. The table includes 20,000 to 30,000 clones, about 86% detected once. Sequencing was performed on unsorted PBMCs, taken 3 years after starting antiretroviral therapy. The receptors were gathered from a man younger than 30 with HIV. Each CDR3 is given with its conserved first and last residue. D genes are given only for firm matches. Expanded clones are given a class, and other clones once, few, many or no size at all.

TRBV18	16	TRBJ2-3	TRBD2	-	TGTGCCAGCTCACCAGGGAACGGGGGGTACACAGATACGCAGTATTTT	CASSPGNGGYTDTQYF
TRBV4-1	14	TRBJ1-3	-	-	TGCGCCAGCAGCCAGCAGGGGATCCGAAACACCATATATTTT	CASSQQGIRNTIYF
TRBV28	14	TRBJ2-7	-	-	TGTGCCAGCAGCCCGGCGCGGGGCTACTACGAGCAGTACTTC	CASSPARGYYEQYF
TRBV9	14	TRBJ1-2	-	few	TGTGCCAGCAGCGTACACAGGGATAACTATGGCTACACCTTC	CASSVHRDNYGYTF
TRBV6-5	14	TRBJ2-7	TRBD2	once	TGTGCCAGCAGTTACGGGTCGGGGGGCTACGAGCAGTACTTC	CASSYGSGGYEQYF
TRBV5-1	16	TRBJ2-2	-	once	TGCGCCAGCAGCTTGGAAGATTGGGGTTACACCGGGGAGCTGTTTTTT	CASSLEDWGYTGELFF
TRBV6-1	13	TRBJ1-6	-	-	TGTGCCAGCAGTGGAAGGGAGTACTCACCCCTCCACTTT	CASSGREYSPLHF
TRBV5-4	15	TRBJ2-3	-	few	TGTGCCAGCACCGATTGGAGGGGTGGGGAAGATACGCAGTATTTT	CASTDWRGGEDTQYF
TRBV7-2	13	TRBJ2-1	-	-	TGTGCCAGCAGCCCTAACAGCTACAATGAGCAGTTCTTC	CASSPNSYNEQFF
TRBV4-1	17	TRBJ2-2	TRBD1	-	TGCGCCAGCAGCCCAACCGGGACAGGGGGCACCACCGGGGAGCTGTTTTTT	CASSPTGTGGTTGELFF
TRBV5-1	12	TRBJ1-1	TRBD1	-	TGCGCCAGCAGCTTTTCGGGACAGGGGGCTTTCTTT	CASSFSGQGAFF
TRBV5-1	16	TRBJ2-3	-	-	TGCGCCAGCAGCTTGTTGACGCTCGAGGGCACAGATACGCAGTATTTT	CASSLLTLEGTDTQYF
TRBV9	15	TRBJ2-5	TRBD2	-	TGTGCCAGCAGCGTAGGTAGCGGGGGGACAAAGACCCAGTACTTC	CASSVGSGGTKTQYF
TRBV5-6	17	TRBJ1-6	-	-	TGTGCCAGCAGCTTGGTCGATGGGGCCTTCACGGGTTCACCCCTCCACTTT	CASSLVDGAFTGSPLHF
TRBV19	17	TRBJ2-2	TRBD2	-	TGTGCCAGTAGCAGGGGGACGGGACTAGCGACCACCGGGGAGCTGTTTTTT	CASSRGTGLATTGELFF
TRBV5-1	16	TRBJ2-7	TRBD2	once	TGCGCCAGCAGCTCAGGGACTAGCGGGGGACCCTACGAGCAGTACTTC	CASSSGTSGGPYEQYF
TRBV5-1	14	TRBJ2-2	-	-	TGCGCCAGCAGCTTGGGAGGGGTAGCCGGGGAGCTGTTTTTT	CASSLGGVAGELFF
TRBV5-6	14	TRBJ2-7	-	-	TGTGCCAGCAGCTTGGGGACAGTCCCCTACGAGCAGTACTTC	CASSLGTVPYEQYF
TRBV4-1	16	TRBJ2-3	-	-	TGCGCCAGCAGCCAATCAGACCTCTTAGTTGCAGATACGCAGTATTTT	CASSQSDLLVADTQYF
TRBV10-1	14	TRBJ2-3	TRBD2	few	TGCGCCAGCAGTGAATGGACTAGCGGGGGTTCGCAGTATTTT	CASSEWTSGGSQYF
TRBV7-9	13	TRBJ1-1	-	-	TGTGCCAGCAGTTTAAACAGGAACACTGAAGCTTTCTTT	CASSLNRNTEAFF
TRBV6-1	16	TRBJ1-2	-	few	TGTGCCAGCAGTGAAGGTGTGGGACCGGCTTCTTATGGCTACACCTTC	CASSEGVGPASYGYTF
TRBV11-1	16	TRBJ2-7	-	-	TGTGCCAGCAGCTTAGCGCCGGGGGCCGGGTCCTACGAGCAGTACTTC	CASSLAPGAGSYEQYF
TRBV5-1	14	TRBJ1-3	-	once	TGCGCCAGCAGCACAATAGGAGTCGGAAACACCATATATTTT	CASSTIGVGNTIYF
TRBV28	15	TRBJ1-3	-	-	TGTGCCAGCAGTTTAGGGCAGGAGGGAGGAAACACCATATATTTT	CASSLGQEGGNTIYF
TRBV7-7	15	TRBJ2-7	TRBD1	once	TGTGCTAGCAGCTTAGGGACAGGGGGTTGGTACGAGCAGTACTTC	CASSLGTGGWYEQYF
TRBV6-1	11	TRBJ1-1	-	-	TGTGCCAGCAGCCGACTTGCTGAAGCTTTCTTT	CASSRLAEAFF
TRBV10-3	15	TRBJ1-1	TRBD1	-	TGTGCCATCAGTGAGTCCGGACAGGGTTTCTCTGAAGCTTTCTTT	CAISESGQGFSEAFF
TRBV6-5	15	TRBJ1-6	TRBD1	-	TGTGCCACCCGACAGGGGGAGGGAGGGGGTTCACCCCTCCACTTT	CATRQGEGGGSPLHF
TRBV6-4	15	TRBJ2-3	TRBD2	-	TGTGCCAGCAGTGCGAGCGGGGGCAGCACAGATACGCAGTATTTT	CASSASGGSTDTQYF
TRBV5-4	16	TRBJ1-2	TRBD1	-	TGTGCCAGCAGCTTATCGGCAGGGGGCGCCGTCTATGGCTACACCTTC	CASSLSAGGAVYGYTF
TRBV27	17	TRBJ2-2	TRBD2	-	TGTGCCAGCCGCGAGGGACGGTTAGCGGGGCACACCGGGGAGCTGTTTTTT	CASREGRLAGHTGELFF
TRBV6-1	15	TRBJ2-1	TRBD2	-	TGTGCCTCAAACAGGAGAGCGGGGGGGTACAATGAGCAGTTCTTC	CASNRRAGGYNEQFF
TRBV19	15	TRBJ1-5	TRBD1	once	TGTGCCAGTACTGGACAGGGGCAAAGCAATCAGCCCCAGCATTTT	CASTGQGQSNQPQHF
TRBV4-2	16	TRBJ2-3	-	-	TGTGCCAGCAGCCAAGCCCTAGCGTGGGTTACAGATACGCAGTATTTT	CASSQALAWVTDTQYF
TRBV6-5	13	TRBJ2-7	TRBD1	-	TGTGCCAGCAGTCGGGACAGGGCCTACGAGCAGTACTTC	CASSRDRAYEQYF
TRBV28	20	TRBJ2-3	-	-	TGTGCCAGCAGTTTAGGGTCCCTTTTGGGTAGCCGGAGGGGCACAGATACGCAGTATTTT	CASSLGSLLGSRRGTDTQYF
TRBV28	15	TRBJ1-1	-	-	TGTGCCAGCAGGCCATCTGCCAGATGGAACACTGAAGCTTTCTTT	CASRPSARWNTEAFF
TRBV6-5	15	TRBJ2-2	-	-	TGTGCCAGCAGTCACCGGGACACAGTGACCGGGGAGCTGTTTTTT	CASSHRDTVTGELFF
TRBV2	13	TRBJ2-7	-	-	TGTGCCAGCGGGCCGCCGTTTTCCTACGAGCAGTACTTC	CASGPPFSYEQYF
TRBV7-2	11	TRBJ2-1	-	-	TGTGCCAGCAGCTCCCTATATGAGCAGTTCTTC	CASSSLYEQFF
TRBV5-1	16	TRBJ1-1	TRBD1	-	TGCGCCAGCAGCTTAACAGGGGGCGCGGGGAACACTGAAGCTTTCTTT	CASSLTGGAGNTEAFF
TRBV6-1	16	TRBJ2-1	TRBD1	-	TGTGCCAGCAGTGAATTACGTGGGACAGGGGGCTTTGGGCAGTTCTTC	CASSELRGTGGFGQFF
TRBV5-1	17	TRBJ2-1	TRBD2	-	TGCGCCAGCAGCTTGGGGGTATCGGGACTAGCGGACAATGAGCAGTTCTTC	CASSLGVSGLADNEQFF
TRBV5-4	16	TRBJ2-5	TRBD1	-	TGTGCCAGCAGCCTCTTTGGGACAGGGGGCAGGGAGACCCAGTACTTC	CASSLFGTGGRETQYF
TRBV28	17	TRBJ1-5	TRBD1	once	TGTGCCAGCAGTTTACCCGAGGGGGCGTGGGATAGGGAGCCCCAGCATTTT	CASSLPEGAWDREPQHF